The T cell receptor (beta chain) described here comes from a study of blood T cell repertoires in COVID-19 (dated by TCRdb to 2019 to 2021). General notes on the study: The collaborator samples originated in the United States, Italy and Spain and spanned the acute and convalescent phases of COVID-19. The prospective study material was composed of cDNA or gDNA derived from T cells, B-cell-depleted T cells, or PBMCs. Subjects who had been exposed to COVID-19, were actively infected with it, or had recovered from it provided the deeply sampled blood TCRbeta repertoires that made up the dataset. The repertoires were made available in a free public database intended to serve as a resource for research on the immune response to SARS-CoV-2. HLA class I and class II types, where available, came from metadata supplied by the sample provider rather than from assay-based typing. Samples were obtained from the ongoing ImmuneRACE study (first 160 participants) and from about 1,300 subjects provided by 6 global collaborators. Nearly every sample came with metadata listing a de-identified subject ID, COVID-19 status, age in years and sex.

The immunoSEQ Assay, a bias-controlled multiplex PCR, was used to amplify TCRbeta CDR3 regions from genomic DNA. Per the source publication's procedure: Nucleated cell counts per sample were estimated from amplification of reference gene primers within the assay. Sequence reads were collapsed and filtered to measure the absolute abundance of every unique TCRbeta CDR3 rearrangement. For each sample, productive Simpson clonality was calculated as the square root of Simpson's diversity index over productive rearrangements. The clones in this table, taken by TCRdb from immuneACCESS, are in-frame only. Not every clone is retained; where verified, under half of the shortfall comes from an unresolved V gene, and the cause of the rest is unknown. V, J and clone size are those of that table, while D and trimming were read from the DNA. The sample table records some 70,000 clones; approximately 86% of these occur just once. Approximately 17% of the sample goes to the ten largest clones.

CDR1 LGHNA and CDR2 YNFKEQ are derived from the germline V gene. V is pruned by 3 bases and J by 7 bases, leaving 6 bases of the junction without a gene match. Taken from cysteine to phenylalanine, the CDR3 has 14 residues. Just the 42-base CDR3 DNA is kept, in frame starting at base 1. Turning to this clone: Its cognate antigen has yet to be identified. No quality values exist for individual bases; no much larger clone is one base distant.

One collaborating source in Seattle enrolled patients during active infection and followed them longitudinally through the course of disease. Collaborating institutions collected whole blood in K2EDTA tubes following their own protocols. For TCRbeta analysis, collaborators shipped samples as frozen whole blood, isolated PBMCs, or DNA extracted from either of those sample types. Study-wide findings and limitations: How much clinical and demographic metadata was included differed by source and by participant, and the metadata was provided uncurated.

This clonotype was sampled from a man aged 35 to 55 with COVID-19, enrolled during active disease. The chain was built from TRBV4-2 and TRBJ1-5, with 7 middle bases fitting TRBD1. The sample taken for sequencing was peripheral blood. The sequenced DNA is TGTGCCAGCAGCCAGTCCAGGGGGGACCAGCCCCAGCATTTT. This translates into CASSQSRGDQPQHF.